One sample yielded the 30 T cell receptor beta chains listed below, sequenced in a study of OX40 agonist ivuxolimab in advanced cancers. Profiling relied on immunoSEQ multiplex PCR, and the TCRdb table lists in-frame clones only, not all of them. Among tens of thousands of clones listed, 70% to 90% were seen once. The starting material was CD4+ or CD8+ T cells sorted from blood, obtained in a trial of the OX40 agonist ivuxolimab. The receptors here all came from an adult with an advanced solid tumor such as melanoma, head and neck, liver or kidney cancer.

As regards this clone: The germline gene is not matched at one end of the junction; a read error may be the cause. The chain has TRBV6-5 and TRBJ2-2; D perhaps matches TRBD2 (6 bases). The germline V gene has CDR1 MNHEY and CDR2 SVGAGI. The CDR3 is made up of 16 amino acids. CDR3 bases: TGTGCCAGCAGTTATGATTCGGGAGTGAACACCGAGGAGCTGTTTTTT. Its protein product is CASSYDSGVNTEELFF.

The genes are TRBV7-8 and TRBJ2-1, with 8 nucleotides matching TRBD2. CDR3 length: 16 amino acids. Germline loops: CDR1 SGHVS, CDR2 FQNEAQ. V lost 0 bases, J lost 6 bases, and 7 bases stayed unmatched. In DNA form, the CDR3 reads TGTGCCAGCAGCTTAGCTCCTAGCGGGCATGCCAATGAGCAGTTCTTC. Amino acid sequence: CASSLAPSGHANEQFF.

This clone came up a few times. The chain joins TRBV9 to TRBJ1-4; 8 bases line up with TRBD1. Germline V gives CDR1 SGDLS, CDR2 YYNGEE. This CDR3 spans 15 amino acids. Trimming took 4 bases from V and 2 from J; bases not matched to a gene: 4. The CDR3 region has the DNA TGTGCCAGCAGCCCACAGGGGGGCACTAATGAAAAACTGTTTTTT. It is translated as CASSPQGGTNEKLFF. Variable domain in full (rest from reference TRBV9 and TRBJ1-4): DSGVTQTPKHLITATGQRVTLRCSPRSGDLSVYWYQQSLDQGLQFLIQYYNGEERAKGNILERFSAQQFPDLHSELNLSSLELGDSALYFCASSPQGGTNEKLFFGSGTQLSVL.

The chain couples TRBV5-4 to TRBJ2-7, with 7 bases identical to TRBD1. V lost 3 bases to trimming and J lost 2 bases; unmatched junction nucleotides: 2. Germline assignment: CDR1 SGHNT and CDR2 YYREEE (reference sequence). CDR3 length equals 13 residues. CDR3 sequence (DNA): TGTGCCAGCAGCTGGGACAGAGCCTACGAGCAGTACTTC. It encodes CASSWDRAYEQYF.

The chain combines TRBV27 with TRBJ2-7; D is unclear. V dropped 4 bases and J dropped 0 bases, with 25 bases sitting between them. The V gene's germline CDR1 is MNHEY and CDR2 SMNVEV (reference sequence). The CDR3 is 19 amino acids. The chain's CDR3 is CASSSPLRKGPKSSYEQYF. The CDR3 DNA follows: TGTGCCAGCAGTTCGCCCTTACGAAAAGGGCCAAAGAGCTCCTACGAGCAGTACTTC.

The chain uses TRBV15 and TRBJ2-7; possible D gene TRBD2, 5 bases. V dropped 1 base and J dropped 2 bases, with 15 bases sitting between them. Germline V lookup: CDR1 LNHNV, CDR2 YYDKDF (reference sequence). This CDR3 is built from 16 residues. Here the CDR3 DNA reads TGTGCCACCAGCAGAGGGAAAGGAGAGGGAGCCTACGAGCAGTACTTC. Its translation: CATSRGKGEGAYEQYF. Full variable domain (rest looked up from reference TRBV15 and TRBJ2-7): DAMVIQNPRYQVTQFGKPVTLSCSQTLNHNVMYWYQQKSSQAPKLLFHYYDKDFNNEADTPDNFQSRRPNTSFCFLDIRSPGLGDTAMYLCATSRGKGEGAYEQYFGPGTRLTVT.

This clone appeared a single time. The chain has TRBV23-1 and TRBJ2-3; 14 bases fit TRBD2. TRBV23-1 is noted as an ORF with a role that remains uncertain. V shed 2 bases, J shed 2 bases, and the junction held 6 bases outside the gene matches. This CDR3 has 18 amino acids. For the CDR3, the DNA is TGCGCCAGCAGTCAACCTATGGGACTAGCGGGAGTCACAGATACGCAGTATTTT. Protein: CASSQPMGLAGVTDTQYF.

CDR3 DNA sequence: TGTGCCAGCAGTTACAGATCGGGGAATGGCTACACCTTC. Translated, it gives CASSYRSGNGYTF. The rearrangement links TRBV6-6 to TRBJ1-2; D ambiguous. Germline CDR1 is MNHNY and CDR2 is SVGAGI (reference sequence). V lost 2 bases and J lost 6, with 10 bases in between. This CDR3 comprises 13 residues.

Written as DNA, the CDR3 is TGTGCCAGCTCACCACCGACGGGTGGGAACACCGGGGAGCTGTTTTTT. Translation gives CASSPPTGGNTGELFF. The genes are TRBV18 and TRBJ2-2; D is unresolved. Trimming cost V 0 bases and J 1 base, with 9 bases left between them. The CDR3 consists of 16 residues. CDR1 is KGHSH, CDR2 LQKENI, per germline.

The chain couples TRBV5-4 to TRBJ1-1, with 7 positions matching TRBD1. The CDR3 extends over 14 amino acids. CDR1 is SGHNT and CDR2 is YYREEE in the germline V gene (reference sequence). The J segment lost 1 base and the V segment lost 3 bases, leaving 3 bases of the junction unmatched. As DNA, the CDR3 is TGTGCCAGCAGCTACAGGGGCCCGAACACTGAAGCTTTCTTT. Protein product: CASSYRGPNTEAFF.

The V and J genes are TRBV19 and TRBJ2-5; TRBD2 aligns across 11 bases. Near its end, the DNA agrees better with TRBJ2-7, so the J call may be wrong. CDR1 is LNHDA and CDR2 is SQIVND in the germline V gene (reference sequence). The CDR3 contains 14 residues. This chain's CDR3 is CASSVAGGPVEQYF. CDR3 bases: TGTGCCAGTAGTGTAGCGGGAGGGCCGGTCGAGCAGTACTTC.

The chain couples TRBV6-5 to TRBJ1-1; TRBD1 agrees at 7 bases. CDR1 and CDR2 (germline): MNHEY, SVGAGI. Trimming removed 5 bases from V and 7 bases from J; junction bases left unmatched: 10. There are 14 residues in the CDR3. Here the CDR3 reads CASSGTAFRGEAFF. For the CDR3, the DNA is TGTGCCAGCAGTGGGACAGCCTTTAGGGGTGAAGCTTTCTTT.

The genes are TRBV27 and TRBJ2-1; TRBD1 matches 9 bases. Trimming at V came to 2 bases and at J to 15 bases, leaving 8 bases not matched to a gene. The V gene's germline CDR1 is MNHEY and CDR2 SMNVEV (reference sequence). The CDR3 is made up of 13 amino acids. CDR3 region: CASSLTAGTGLFF. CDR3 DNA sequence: TGTGCCAGCAGTTTAACCGCTGGGACAGGGCTGTTCTTC.

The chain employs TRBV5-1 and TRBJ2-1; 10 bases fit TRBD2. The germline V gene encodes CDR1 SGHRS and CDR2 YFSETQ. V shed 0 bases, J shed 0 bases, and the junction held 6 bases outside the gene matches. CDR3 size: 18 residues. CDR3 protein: CASSLAVAGGYSYNEQFF. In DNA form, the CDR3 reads TGCGCCAGCAGCTTGGCGGTAGCGGGAGGCTACTCCTACAATGAGCAGTTCTTC.

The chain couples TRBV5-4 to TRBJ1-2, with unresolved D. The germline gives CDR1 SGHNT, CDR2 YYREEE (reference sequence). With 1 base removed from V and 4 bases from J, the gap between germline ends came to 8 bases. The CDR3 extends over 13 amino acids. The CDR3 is CASSLPNAYGYTF. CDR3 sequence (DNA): TGTGCCAGCAGCTTGCCGAATGCCTATGGCTACACCTTC. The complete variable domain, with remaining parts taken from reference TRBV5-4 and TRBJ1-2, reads ETGVTQSPTHLIKTRGQQVTLRCSSQSGHNTVSWYQQALGQGPQFIFQYYREEENGRGNFPPRFSGLQFPNYSSELNVNALELDDSALYLCASSLPNAYGYTFGSGTRLTVV.

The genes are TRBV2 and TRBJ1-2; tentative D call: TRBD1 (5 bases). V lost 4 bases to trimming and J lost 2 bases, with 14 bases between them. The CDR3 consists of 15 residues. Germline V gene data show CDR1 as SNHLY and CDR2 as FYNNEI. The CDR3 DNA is TGTGCCAGCAGTGGGGGATGGGGGGACAACTATGGCTACACCTTC. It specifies CASSGGWGDNYGYTF.

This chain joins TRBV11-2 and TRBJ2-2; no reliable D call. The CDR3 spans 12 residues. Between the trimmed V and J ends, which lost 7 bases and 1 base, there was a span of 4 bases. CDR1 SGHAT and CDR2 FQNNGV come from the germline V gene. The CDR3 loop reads CASKVNTGELFF. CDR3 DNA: TGTGCCAGCAAGGTGAACACCGGGGAGCTGTTTTTT.

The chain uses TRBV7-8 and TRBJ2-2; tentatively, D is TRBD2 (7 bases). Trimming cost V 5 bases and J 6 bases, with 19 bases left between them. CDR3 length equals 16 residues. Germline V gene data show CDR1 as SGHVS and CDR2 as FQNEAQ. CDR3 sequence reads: CASSPKGGGVAGELFF. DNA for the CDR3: TGTGCCAGCAGCCCAAAGGGGGGGGGAGTAGCCGGGGAGCTGTTTTTT.

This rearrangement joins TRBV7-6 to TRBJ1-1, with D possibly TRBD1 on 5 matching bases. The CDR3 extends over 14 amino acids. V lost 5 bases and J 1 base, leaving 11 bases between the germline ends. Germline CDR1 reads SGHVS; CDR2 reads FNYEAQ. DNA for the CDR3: TGTGCCAGCAGCCGGGGACTGTCGAACACTGAAGCTTTCTTT. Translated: CASSRGLSNTEAFF.

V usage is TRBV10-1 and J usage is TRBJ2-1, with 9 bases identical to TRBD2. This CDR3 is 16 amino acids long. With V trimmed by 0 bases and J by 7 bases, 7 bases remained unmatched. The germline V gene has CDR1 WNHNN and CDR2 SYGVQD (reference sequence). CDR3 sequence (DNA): TGCGCCAGCAGTGAGTCTCGGCGACTAGCGGATAATGAGCAGTTCTTC. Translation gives CASSESRRLADNEQFF.

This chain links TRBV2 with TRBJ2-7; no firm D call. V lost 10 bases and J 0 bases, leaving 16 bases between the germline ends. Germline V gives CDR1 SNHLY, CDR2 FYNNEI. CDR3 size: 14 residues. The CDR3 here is CATTPRTVSYEQYF. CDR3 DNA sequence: TGTGCCACCACCCCAAGGACCGTCTCCTACGAGCAGTACTTC.

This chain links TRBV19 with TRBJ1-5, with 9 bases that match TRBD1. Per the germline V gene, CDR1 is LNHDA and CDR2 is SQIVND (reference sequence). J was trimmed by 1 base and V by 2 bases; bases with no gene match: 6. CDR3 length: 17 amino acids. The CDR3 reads CASSIWTGALSNQPQHF. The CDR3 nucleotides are TGTGCCAGTAGTATATGGACAGGGGCTTTAAGCAATCAGCCCCAGCATTTT. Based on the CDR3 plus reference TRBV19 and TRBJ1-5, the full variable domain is DGGITQSPKYLFRKEGQNVTLSCEQNLNHDAMYWYRQDPGQGLRLIYYSQIVNDFQKGDIAEGYSVSREKKESFPLTVTSAQKNPTAFYLCASSIWTGALSNQPQHFGDGTRLSIL.

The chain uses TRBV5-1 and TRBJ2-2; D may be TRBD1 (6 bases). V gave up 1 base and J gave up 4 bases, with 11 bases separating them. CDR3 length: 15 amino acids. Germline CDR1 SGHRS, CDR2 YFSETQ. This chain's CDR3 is CASSLTTGSTGELFF. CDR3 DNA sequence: TGCGCCAGCAGCTTGACTACAGGGAGCACCGGGGAGCTGTTTTTT. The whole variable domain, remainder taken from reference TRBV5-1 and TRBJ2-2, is KAGVTQTPRYLIKTRGQQVTLSCSPISGHRSVSWYQQTPGQGLQFLFEYFSETQRNKGNFPGRFSGRQFSNSRSEMNVSTLELGDSALYLCASSLTTGSTGELFFGEGSRLTVL.

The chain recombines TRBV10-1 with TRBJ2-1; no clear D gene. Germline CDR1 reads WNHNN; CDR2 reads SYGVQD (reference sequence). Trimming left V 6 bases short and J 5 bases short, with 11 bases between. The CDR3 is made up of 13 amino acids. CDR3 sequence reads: CASRVDGDNEQFF. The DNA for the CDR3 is TGCGCCAGCAGGGTAGATGGTGACAATGAGCAGTTCTTC.

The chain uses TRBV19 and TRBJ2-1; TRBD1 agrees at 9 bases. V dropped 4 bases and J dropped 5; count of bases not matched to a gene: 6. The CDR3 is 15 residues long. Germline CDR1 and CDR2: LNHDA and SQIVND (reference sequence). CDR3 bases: TGTGCCAGTAGTACAACCGGGACAGGGAACAATGAGCAGTTCTTC. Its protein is CASSTTGTGNNEQFF.

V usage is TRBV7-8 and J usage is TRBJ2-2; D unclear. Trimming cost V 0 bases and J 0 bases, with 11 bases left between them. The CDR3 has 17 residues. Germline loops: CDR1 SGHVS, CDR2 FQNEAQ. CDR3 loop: CASSLAPAISNTGELFF. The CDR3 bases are TGTGCCAGCAGCTTAGCCCCGGCTATTTCGAACACCGGGGAGCTGTTTTTT.

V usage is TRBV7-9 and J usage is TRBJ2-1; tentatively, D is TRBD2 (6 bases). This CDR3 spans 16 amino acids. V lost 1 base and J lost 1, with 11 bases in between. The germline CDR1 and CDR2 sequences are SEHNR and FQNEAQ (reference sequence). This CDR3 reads CASSLDTGGSYNEQFF. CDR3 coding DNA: TGTGCCAGCAGCTTAGACACAGGAGGGTCCTACAATGAGCAGTTCTTC.

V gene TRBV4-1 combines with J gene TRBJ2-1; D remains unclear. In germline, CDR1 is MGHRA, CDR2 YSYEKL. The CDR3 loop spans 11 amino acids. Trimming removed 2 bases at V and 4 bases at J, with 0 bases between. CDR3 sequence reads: CASSQYNEQFF. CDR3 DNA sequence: TGCGCCAGCAGCCAATACAATGAGCAGTTCTTC.

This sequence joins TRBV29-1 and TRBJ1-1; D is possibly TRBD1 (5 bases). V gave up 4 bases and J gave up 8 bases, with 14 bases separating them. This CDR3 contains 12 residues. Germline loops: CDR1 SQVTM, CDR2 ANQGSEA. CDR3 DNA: TGCAGCGTTGGGCGCGGGGGGACCGAAGCTTTCTTT. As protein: CSVGRGGTEAFF.

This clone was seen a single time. The DNA for the CDR3 is TGTGCCAGCTCACCAGGGACTGCATCCAATGAGCAGTTCTTC. Residues: CASSPGTASNEQFF. The chain joins TRBV18 to TRBJ2-1; the D gene is possibly TRBD2 (6 bases). This CDR3 is 14 amino acids long. Trimming removed 2 bases from V and 6 bases from J, with 11 bases in between. Germline CDR1 reads KGHSH; CDR2 reads LQKENI.